A single sample is the source of the 28 T cell receptor beta chains below, sequenced in a study of PD-L1 blockade in urothelial cancer. Measured with immunoSEQ multiplex PCR; TCRdb has only the in-frame clones, and not every one. The data show roughly 100,000 clones, around 82% seen once. Source: PBMCs, taken around atezolizumab (anti-PD-L1) treatment. The receptors shown here come from a man in his forties or fifties with urothelial cancer.

Only a few counts were recorded for this clone. V gene TRBV4-1 combines with J gene TRBJ2-2; a weak D match, TRBD2 (5 bases). The CDR3 extends over 14 amino acids. Trimming cost V 4 bases and J 7 bases, with 13 bases left between them. Per germline, CDR1 MGHRA and CDR2 YSYEKL. DNA for the CDR3: TGCGCCAGCAGCCCCTCCCGGGAAAACGGGGAGCTGTTTTTT. It translates to CASSPSRENGELFF.

CDR3 residues: CAWNVSSPDSCNQPQHF. The CDR3 DNA sequence: TGTGCCTGGAATGTGAGTTCCCCCGACAGTTGCAATCAGCCCCAGCATTTT. The rearrangement uses TRBV30 and TRBJ1-5; D perhaps matches TRBD1 (5 bases). Trimming stripped 4 bases from V and 2 bases from J, with 21 bases between. The CDR3 consists of 17 residues. Per germline, CDR1 GTSNPN and CDR2 SVGIG (reference sequence).

This chain links TRBV4-2 with TRBJ2-1; 9 bases map to TRBD2. This CDR3 is 16 amino acids long. With V trimmed by 1 base and J by 5 bases, 6 bases remained unmatched. CDR1 and CDR2 from the germline V gene are LGHNA and YNFKEQ. CDR3 sequence: CASSQAAGGLHNEQFF. Here the CDR3 DNA reads TGTGCCAGCAGCCAAGCGGCGGGAGGGCTCCACAATGAGCAGTTCTTC.

J is TRBJ2-7 and V is TRBV19; TRBD2 matches at 7 bases. The V gene end was trimmed by 6 bases and the J gene end by 6 bases; junction bases not matched to a gene: 2. This CDR3 contains 11 residues. CDR1 and CDR2 (germline): LNHDA, SQIVND (reference sequence). This CDR3 is CASRGGVEQYF. CDR3 DNA sequence: TGTGCCAGTAGGGGAGGGGTCGAGCAGTACTTC.

This clone was counted a few times. The CDR3 spells CASSSGGSFLHF. Here the CDR3 DNA reads TGTGCCAGCAGCTCGGGGGGTAGTTTCCTCCACTTT. The chain combines TRBV6-6 with TRBJ1-6; possibly TRBD1 for D (5 bases). The CDR3 spans 12 residues. With 6 bases removed from V and 15 bases from J, the gap between germline ends came to 15 bases. The germline V gene has CDR1 MNHNY and CDR2 SVGAGI (reference sequence).

The chain uses TRBV27 and TRBJ1-4; a possible D gene is TRBD1 (6 bases). CDR1 and CDR2 from the germline V gene are MNHEY and SMNVEV (reference sequence). This CDR3 region has 15 residues. The V gene lost 6 bases and the J gene lost 7 bases, with 18 bases spanning the gap. CDR3 sequence reads: CASSLSRGAGEKLFF. The DNA of the CDR3 is TGTGCCAGCAGCCTTTCCCGGGGGGCTGGTGAAAAACTGTTTTTT.

The chain links TRBV28 to TRBJ2-1; TRBD1 is a possible D gene (6 bases). The V gene's germline CDR1 is MDHEN and CDR2 SYDVKM. V gave up 6 bases and J gave up 4 bases, with 13 bases separating them. This CDR3 spans 14 amino acids. CDR3: CASRLDSLYNEQFF. For the CDR3, the DNA is TGTGCCAGCAGGCTGGACAGCCTATACAATGAGCAGTTCTTC.

The rearrangement links TRBV5-1 to TRBJ1-2, with D maybe TRBD1 (5 bases). CDR1 is SGHRS and CDR2 is YFSETQ in the germline V gene. The CDR3 is made up of 13 amino acids. V lost 5 bases and J 7 bases, leaving 15 bases between the germline ends. The CDR3 coding sequence is TGCGCCAGCAGTTTACTCGGGGACTCTGGCTACACCTTC. It codes for CASSLLGDSGYTF.

This chain uses TRBV9 with TRBJ1-3, with D maybe TRBD1 (5 bases). The germline CDR1 and CDR2 sequences are SGDLS and YYNGEE. Trimming left V 3 bases short and J 0 bases short, with 13 bases between. The CDR3 spans 16 residues. The CDR3 region is CASSARRASSGNTIYF. CDR3 DNA: TGTGCCAGCAGCGCCCGCAGGGCTAGCTCTGGAAACACCATATATTTT.

The rearrangement links TRBV9 to TRBJ2-2; TRBD2 might be the D (6 bases). The CDR3 is made up of 16 amino acids. CDR1 and CDR2 (germline): SGDLS, YYNGEE. The V end was cut by 0 bases, the J end by 4 bases, with 13 bases between. The CDR3 here is CASSVVPTTSTGELFF. CDR3 DNA: TGTGCCAGCAGCGTAGTTCCCACGACTAGCACCGGGGAGCTGTTTTTT.

The chain links TRBV9 to TRBJ2-7, with D perhaps matching TRBD1 (5 bases). Germline CDR1 reads SGDLS; CDR2 reads YYNGEE. The CDR3 spans 15 residues. V was pared by 4 bases and J by 2 bases, with 16 bases between. The CDR3 region is CASSPVLGHTYEQYF. The CDR3 bases are TGTGCCAGCAGCCCCGTCCTGGGGCACACCTACGAGCAGTACTTC.

The CDR3 here is CASSVGTSRYEQYF. DNA of the CDR3: TGTGCCAGCAGCGTCGGGACTAGCCGCTACGAGCAGTACTTC. The chain links TRBV9 to TRBJ2-7; 9 bases are shared with TRBD2. Germline-derived CDR1 and CDR2 are SGDLS and YYNGEE. The V and J ends lost 2 bases and 3 bases, in that order; junction bases with no gene match: 3. The CDR3 consists of 14 residues. Combining the CDR3 with reference TRBV9 and TRBJ2-7 gives the whole variable domain DSGVTQTPKHLITATGQRVTLRCSPRSGDLSVYWYQQSLDQGLQFLIQYYNGEERAKGNILERFSAQQFPDLHSELNLSSLELGDSALYFCASSVGTSRYEQYFGPGTRLTVT.

The rearrangement joins TRBV7-3 to TRBJ2-1, with TRBD1 matching over 11 bases. Per germline, CDR1 SGHTA and CDR2 FQGTGA. This CDR3 has 16 residues. The J segment lost 5 bases and the V segment lost 5 bases, leaving 8 bases of the junction unmatched. CDR3 loop: CASSTTGTGGNNEQFF. CDR3 bases: TGTGCCAGCAGCACTACGGGGACAGGGGGGAACAATGAGCAGTTCTTC.

This clone was picked up one time. The chain has TRBV2 and TRBJ2-1; 9 bases fit TRBD2. With V trimmed by 8 bases and J by 0 bases, 5 bases remained unmatched. The CDR3 sequence is 15 residues long. Germline CDR1 reads SNHLY; CDR2 reads FYNNEI. CDR3 sequence: CASQLAGVSYNEQFF. DNA of the CDR3: TGTGCCAGCCAATTAGCGGGAGTCTCCTACAATGAGCAGTTCTTC.

This clone was detected a few times. CDR3 bases: TGTGCCAGCAGCTTGTTCTTGGCGGGAACCTACGAGCAGTACTTC. This sequence encodes CASSLFLAGTYEQYF. The J gene is TRBJ2-7, the V gene TRBV5-6, with TRBD2 as a possible D gene (6 bases). Looked up from germline, CDR1 is SGHDT and CDR2 is YYEEEE. CDR3 size: 15 residues. V lost 1 base and J 2 bases, leaving 13 bases between the germline ends. Variable domain in full (rest from reference TRBV5-6 and TRBJ2-7): DAGVTQSPTHLIKTRGQQVTLRCSPKSGHDTVSWYQQALGQGPQFIFQYYEEEERQRGNFPDRFSGHQFPNYSSELNVNALLLGDSALYLCASSLFLAGTYEQYFGPGTRLTVT.

V gene TRBV7-6 combines with J gene TRBJ1-1; D is uncertain. Germline CDR1 reads SGHVS; CDR2 reads FNYEAQ. Trimming pared 2 bases from V and 0 bases from J, leaving 7 bases between. This CDR3 contains 14 residues. CDR3 sequence (DNA): TGTGCCAGCAGCTTAAGGAGTGTGAACACTGAAGCTTTCTTT. Translated: CASSLRSVNTEAFF.

This rearrangement joins TRBV7-8 to TRBJ2-1; 13 nucleotides agree with TRBD2. V was pared by 3 bases and J by 16 bases, with 12 bases of the junction left unmatched. CDR1 is SGHVS and CDR2 is FQNEAQ in the germline V gene. The CDR3 contains 15 residues. The CDR3, as DNA: TGTGCCAGCAGCTTGGCGGGACTAGCGGGACGCCTTGGCTTCTTC. It translates to CASSLAGLAGRLGFF.

CDR3 region: CASREDTTYEQYF. CDR3 bases: TGTGCCAGCAGAGAGGACACCACCTACGAGCAGTACTTC. J is TRBJ2-7 and V is TRBV2, with D perhaps matching TRBD1 (5 bases). Germline V gene sequence: CDR1 SNHLY, CDR2 FYNNEI. CDR3 size: 13 residues. Trimming took off 6 bases at V and 2 bases at J, with 11 bases between the two ends.

This clone was counted once. The chain uses TRBV28 and TRBJ2-1, with 8 bases aligning to TRBD2. This CDR3 is built from 14 residues. The ends lost 6 bases at V and 9 bases at J; junction bases unmatched: 10. The germline gives CDR1 MDHEN, CDR2 SYDVKM. The CDR3 DNA reads as TGTGCCAGCAGCACCGGGACTAGTACTCCTGAGCAGTTCTTC. Its translation is CASSTGTSTPEQFF.

This clone was counted between two and nine times. The chain recombines TRBV28 with TRBJ1-5; D unresolved. V was clipped by 5 bases and J by 1 base, with 9 bases between them. CDR3 size: 14 residues. Per the germline V gene, CDR1 is MDHEN and CDR2 is SYDVKM. DNA of the CDR3: TGTGCCAGCAGTCCGCGGGGAAGCAATCAGCCCCAGCATTTT. It encodes CASSPRGSNQPQHF.

The V and J genes are TRBV4-1 and TRBJ1-5; D remains ambiguous. V lost 8 bases to trimming and J lost 4 bases, with 12 bases between them. The CDR3 contains 13 residues. Germline lookup yields CDR1 MGHRA and CDR2 YSYEKL. CDR3 bases: TGCGCCAGCCTGAAACCTAGGAATCAGCCCCAGCATTTT. Its protein product is CASLKPRNQPQHF.

The chain joins TRBV27 to TRBJ1-5, with a possible D match to TRBD1 (6 bases). CDR1 MNHEY and CDR2 SMNVEV come from the germline V gene (reference sequence). This CDR3 is built from 15 residues. Trimming cost V 5 bases and J 3 bases, with 14 bases left between them. The CDR3 loop reads CASSPATGPNQPQHF. CDR3 bases: TGTGCCAGCAGTCCCGCCACAGGGCCCAATCAGCCCCAGCATTTT.

The V and J genes are TRBV13 and TRBJ2-3; possibly TRBD1 for D (5 bases). The CDR3 is 16 amino acids. The germline V gene has CDR1 PRHDT and CDR2 FYEKMQ (reference sequence). The V and J ends lost 1 base and 0 bases respectively, with 11 bases between them. CDR3 nucleotide sequence: TGTGCCAGCAGCTTAGAACAGGCGACTAGCACAGATACGCAGTATTTT. The encoded protein is CASSLEQATSTDTQYF.

Concerning this clone: Different DNA sequences within this sample yield the same CDR3. The V gene is TRBV7-2, the J gene TRBJ2-5; D is unresolved. CDR3 length equals 13 residues. V lost 1 base and J 2 bases, leaving 5 bases between the germline ends. Germline loops: CDR1 SGHTA, CDR2 FQGNSA. The CDR3 DNA follows: TGTGCCAGCAGCTTAGGGCCTCAAGAGACCCAGTACTTC. Its protein product is CASSLGPQETQYF.

The CDR3 region is CATKRRNDNEQFF. The CDR3 DNA is TGTGCCACTAAACGGCGGAACGACAATGAGCAGTTCTTC. V usage is TRBV7-2 and J usage is TRBJ2-1; D is undetermined. Trimming pared 10 bases from V and 5 bases from J, leaving 15 bases between. Germline CDR1 and CDR2: SGHTA and FQGNSA. The CDR3 length is 13 residues.

This clone was detected many times. The V gene is TRBV6-1, the J gene TRBJ2-7, with 9 bases matching TRBD2. This CDR3 contains 15 residues. V lost 3 bases and J lost 6; bases outside the gene matches: 9. The germline CDR1 and CDR2 sequences are MNHNS and SASEGT. Here the CDR3 reads CASSDPYAGGLEQYF. As DNA, the CDR3 is TGTGCCAGCAGTGACCCCTATGCGGGAGGGCTCGAGCAGTACTTC.

The chain uses TRBV5-8 and TRBJ1-3; no clear D. CDR3 length equals 14 residues. CDR1 and CDR2 (germline): SGHTS, YDEGEE. V lost 5 bases to trimming and J lost 5 bases, with 14 bases between them. The CDR3: CASSQILARNTIYF. CDR3 nucleotides: TGTGCCAGCAGTCAGATTTTAGCTCGAAACACCATATATTTT.

V is TRBV2 and J is TRBJ1-5; 9 bases align to TRBD1. Germline V gene lookup returns CDR1 SNHLY and CDR2 FYNNEI. This CDR3 spans 15 amino acids. Germline trimming cut 8 bases from V and 1 base from J; bases unmatched to any gene: 6. In nucleotides, the CDR3 is TGTGCCAGCCGGGGACAGGGACTAAGCAATCAGCCCCAGCATTTT. It specifies CASRGQGLSNQPQHF.